What follows is one TCR beta chain and its context. Antigen unknown. Mismatch with germline at one junction end may stem from a read error. Template switching created a universal primer site, and the cDNA included unique molecular identifiers. In TCRdb, the 5' RACE reads were re-called with MiXCR into one record per CDR3 protein. The sample shows about 1.7 million distinct CDR3 sequences, around 29% of them seen only once. These data come from a study of identical twins. General study findings and limits: Out-of-frame alpha sequences that twins shared showed excess low generation probability. Beta clonotypes that were abundant in cord blood contained fewer insertions, a pattern absent from memory repertoires.

The CDR3 has 15 residues. Germline values: CDR1 MNHEY, CDR2 SMNVEV (reference sequence). The sequencing sample was made of cord blood. The clonotype originates from a newborn girl in good health. The V gene is TRBV27, the J gene TRBJ2-1, with 8 bases that match TRBD1. The CDR3 coding sequence is TGTGCCAGCAGTCCCGGGACAGGCCTTTACAGTGAGCAGTTCTTC. Translated, it gives CASSPGTGLYSEQFF.